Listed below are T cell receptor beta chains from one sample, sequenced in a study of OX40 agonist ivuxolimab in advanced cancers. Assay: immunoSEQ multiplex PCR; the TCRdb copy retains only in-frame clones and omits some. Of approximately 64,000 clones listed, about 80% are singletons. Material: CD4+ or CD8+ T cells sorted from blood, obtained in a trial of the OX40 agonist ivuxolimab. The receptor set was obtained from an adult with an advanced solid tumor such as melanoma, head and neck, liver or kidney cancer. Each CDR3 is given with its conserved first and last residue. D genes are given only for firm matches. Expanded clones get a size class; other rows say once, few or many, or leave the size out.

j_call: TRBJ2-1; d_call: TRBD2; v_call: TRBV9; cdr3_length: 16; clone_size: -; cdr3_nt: TGTGCCAGCAGCGTAAAAGGACTAGCGGGGTACAATGAGCAGTTCTTC; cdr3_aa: CASSVKGLAGYNEQFF
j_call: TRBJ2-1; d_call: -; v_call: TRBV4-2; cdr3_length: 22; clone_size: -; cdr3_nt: TGTGCCAGCAGCCTTAAAGCAGGGGTTGGGGCTAAACGGGATGGGAAGTTGAATGAGCAGTTCTTC; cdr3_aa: CASSLKAGVGAKRDGKLNEQFF
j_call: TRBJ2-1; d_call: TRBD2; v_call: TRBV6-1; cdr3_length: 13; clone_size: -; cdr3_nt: TGTGCCAGCGCAACTAGCGGGCACAATGAGCAGTTCTTC; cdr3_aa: CASATSGHNEQFF
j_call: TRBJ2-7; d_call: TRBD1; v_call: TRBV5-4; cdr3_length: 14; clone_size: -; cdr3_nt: TGTGCCAGCACCTTGTCATTGGACAGGGACGAGCAGTACTTC; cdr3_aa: CASTLSLDRDEQYF
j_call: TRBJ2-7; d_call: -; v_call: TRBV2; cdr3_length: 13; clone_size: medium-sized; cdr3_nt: TGTGCCAGCGGGGGGCCATTTTTATACGAGCAGTACTTC; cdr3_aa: CASGGPFLYEQYF
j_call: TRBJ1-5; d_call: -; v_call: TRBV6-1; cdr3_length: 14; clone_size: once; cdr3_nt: TGTGCCAGCAGTCTTAGTCAGAACAATCAGCCCCAGCATTTT; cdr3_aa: CASSLSQNNQPQHF
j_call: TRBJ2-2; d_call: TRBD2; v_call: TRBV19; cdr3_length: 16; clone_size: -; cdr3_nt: TGTGCCAGTAGTATGAAGACTAGCCTAAACACCGGGGAGCTGTTTTTT; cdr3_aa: CASSMKTSLNTGELFF
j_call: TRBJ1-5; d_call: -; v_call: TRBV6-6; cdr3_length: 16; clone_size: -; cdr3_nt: TGTGCCAGCAGTTACATTGGGCAGGCAAGGGGGGAGCCCCAGCATTTT; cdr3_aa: CASSYIGQARGEPQHF
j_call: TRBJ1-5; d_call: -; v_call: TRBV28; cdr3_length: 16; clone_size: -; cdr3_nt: TGTGCCAGCAGGCCGCGAGGAAGGACCTTCAATCAGCCCCAGCATTTT; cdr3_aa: CASRPRGRTFNQPQHF
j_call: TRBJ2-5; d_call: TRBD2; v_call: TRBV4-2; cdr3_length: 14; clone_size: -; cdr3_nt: TGTGCCAGCAGCCTCGGGGGGGACGGAGAGACCCAGTACTTC; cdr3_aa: CASSLGGDGETQYF
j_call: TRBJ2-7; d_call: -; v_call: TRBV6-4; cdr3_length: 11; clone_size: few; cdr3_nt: TGCGCCGCTCAGGGACCACACGAGCAGTACTTC; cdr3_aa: CAAQGPHEQYF
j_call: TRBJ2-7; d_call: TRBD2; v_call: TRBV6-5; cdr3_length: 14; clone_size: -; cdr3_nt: TGTGCCAGCAGGTCAACTAGCGGGACCTACGAGCAGTACTTC; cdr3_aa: CASRSTSGTYEQYF
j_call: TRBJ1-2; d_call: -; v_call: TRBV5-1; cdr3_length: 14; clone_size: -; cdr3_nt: TGCGCCAGCAGCTTGGGGAGGGGGAGCTATGGCTACACCTTC; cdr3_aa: CASSLGRGSYGYTF
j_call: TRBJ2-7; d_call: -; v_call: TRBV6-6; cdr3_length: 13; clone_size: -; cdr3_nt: TGTGCCAGCAGTAACGACGGTTCCTACGAGCAGTACTTC; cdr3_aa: CASSNDGSYEQYF
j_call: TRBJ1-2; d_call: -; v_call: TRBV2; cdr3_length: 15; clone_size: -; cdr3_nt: TGTGCCAGCAGTGTGGCCTTGACAGCTAACTATGGCTACACCTTC; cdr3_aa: CASSVALTANYGYTF
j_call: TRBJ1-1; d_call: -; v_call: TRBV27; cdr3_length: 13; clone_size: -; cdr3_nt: TGTGCCAGCAGTCCGCTAGGTCCGGGCCCGGCTTTCTTT; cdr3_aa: CASSPLGPGPAFF
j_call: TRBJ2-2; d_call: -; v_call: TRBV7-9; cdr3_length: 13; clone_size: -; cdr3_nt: TGTGCCAGCAACCTGGCCGGGTCCGGGGAGCTGTTTTTT; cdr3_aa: CASNLAGSGELFF
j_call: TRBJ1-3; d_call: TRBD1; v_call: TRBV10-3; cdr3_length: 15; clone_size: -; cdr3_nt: TGTGCCATCAAGGACACCGGGACAGGTGGAAACACCATATATTTT; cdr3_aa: CAIKDTGTGGNTIYF
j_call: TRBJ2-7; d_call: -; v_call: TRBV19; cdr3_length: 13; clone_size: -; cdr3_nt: TGTGCCAGTAGTATTAACTTCGACTACGAGCAGTACTTC; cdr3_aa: CASSINFDYEQYF
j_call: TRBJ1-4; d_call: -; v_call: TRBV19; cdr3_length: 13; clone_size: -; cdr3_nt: TGTGCCAGTAGTATAGATTATGGGGAAAAACTGTTTTTT; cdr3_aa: CASSIDYGEKLFF
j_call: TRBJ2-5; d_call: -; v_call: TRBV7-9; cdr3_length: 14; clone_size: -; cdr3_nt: TGTGCCAGCAGCTTAGCTCAGAACCAAGAGACCCAGTACTTC; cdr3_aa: CASSLAQNQETQYF
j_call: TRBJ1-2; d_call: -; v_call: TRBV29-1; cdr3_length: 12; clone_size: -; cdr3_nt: TGCAGCGTTGAAAGGGGCAACTATGGCTACACCTTC; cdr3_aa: CSVERGNYGYTF
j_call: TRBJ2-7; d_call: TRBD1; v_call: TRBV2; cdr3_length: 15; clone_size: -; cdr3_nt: TGTGCCAGCACTCCGGACAGGTGGCAATCCTACGAGCAGTACTTC; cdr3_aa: CASTPDRWQSYEQYF
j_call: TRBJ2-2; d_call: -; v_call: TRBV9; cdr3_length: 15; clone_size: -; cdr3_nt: TGTGCCAGCAGCACCTTGGCAGGGGACACCGGGGAGCTGTTTTTT; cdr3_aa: CASSTLAGDTGELFF
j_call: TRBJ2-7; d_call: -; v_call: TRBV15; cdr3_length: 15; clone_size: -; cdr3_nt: TGTGCCACCAGCCTGGGAACCACTTCCTCCTACGAGCAGTACTTC; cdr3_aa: CATSLGTTSSYEQYF